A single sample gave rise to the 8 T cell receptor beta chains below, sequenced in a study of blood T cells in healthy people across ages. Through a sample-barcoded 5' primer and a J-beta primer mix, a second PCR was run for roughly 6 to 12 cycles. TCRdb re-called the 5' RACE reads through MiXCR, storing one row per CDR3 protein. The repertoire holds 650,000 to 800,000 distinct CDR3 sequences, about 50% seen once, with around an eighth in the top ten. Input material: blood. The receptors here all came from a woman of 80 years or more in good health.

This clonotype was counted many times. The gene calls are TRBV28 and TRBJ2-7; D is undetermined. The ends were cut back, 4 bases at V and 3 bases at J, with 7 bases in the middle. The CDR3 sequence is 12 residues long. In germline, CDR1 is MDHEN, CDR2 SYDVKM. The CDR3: CASSSQIYEQYF. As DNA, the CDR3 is TGTGCCAGCAGTTCGCAGATCTACGAGCAGTACTTC.

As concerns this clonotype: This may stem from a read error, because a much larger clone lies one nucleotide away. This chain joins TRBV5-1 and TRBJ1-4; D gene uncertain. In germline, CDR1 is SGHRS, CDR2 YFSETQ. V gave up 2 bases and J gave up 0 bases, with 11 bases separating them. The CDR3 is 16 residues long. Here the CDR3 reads CASSFLIGATNEKLFF. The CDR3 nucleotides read TGCGCCAGCAGCTTCCTGATAGGTGCAACTAATGAAAAACTGTTTTTT. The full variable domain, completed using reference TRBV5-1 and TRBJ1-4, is KAGVTQTPRYLIKTRGQQVTLSCSPISGHRSVSWYQQTPGQGLQFLFEYFSETQRNKGNFPGRFSGRQFSNSRSEMNVSTLELGDSALYLCASSFLIGATNEKLFFGSGTQLSVL.

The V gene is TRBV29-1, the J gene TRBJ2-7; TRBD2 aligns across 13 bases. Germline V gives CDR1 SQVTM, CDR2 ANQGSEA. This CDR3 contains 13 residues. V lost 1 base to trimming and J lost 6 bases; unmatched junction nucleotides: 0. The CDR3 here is CSVEGLAGGEQYF. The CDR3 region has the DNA TGCAGCGTTGAAGGACTAGCGGGAGGCGAGCAGTACTTC.

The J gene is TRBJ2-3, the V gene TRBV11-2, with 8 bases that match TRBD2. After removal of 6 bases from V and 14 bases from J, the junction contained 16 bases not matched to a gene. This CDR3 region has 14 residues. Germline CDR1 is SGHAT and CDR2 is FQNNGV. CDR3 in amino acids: CASRPLAEHRYAYF. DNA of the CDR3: TGTGCCAGCAGACCACTAGCGGAACACAGATACGCGTATTTT. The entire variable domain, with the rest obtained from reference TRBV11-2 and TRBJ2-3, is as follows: EAGVAQSPRYKIIEKRQSVAFWCNPISGHATLYWYQQILGQGPKLLIQFQNNGVVDDSQLPKDRFSAERLKGVDSTLKIQPAKLEDSAVYLCASRPLAEHRYAYFGPGTRLTVL.

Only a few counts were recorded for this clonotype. The CDR3 nucleotides read TGTGCCAGCAGTATCCCCAGGGGCTTCAATCAGCCCCAGCATTTT. It codes for CASSIPRGFNQPQHF. V is TRBV27 and J is TRBJ1-5; perhaps TRBD1 as D (6 bases). This CDR3 has 15 residues. Trimming removed 5 bases at V and 3 bases at J, with 14 bases between. The germline V gene has CDR1 MNHEY and CDR2 SMNVEV (reference sequence).

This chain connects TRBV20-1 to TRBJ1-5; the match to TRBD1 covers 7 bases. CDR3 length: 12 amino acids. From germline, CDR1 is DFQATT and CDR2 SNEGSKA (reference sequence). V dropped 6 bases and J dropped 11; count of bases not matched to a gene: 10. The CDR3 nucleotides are TGCAGTGCCCCCAGCGACAGGGAGGCCCAGCATTTT. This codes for CSAPSDREAQHF.

The CDR3 DNA reads TGTGCCAGCTCACCATACGGGGGGAACACAGATACGCAGTATTTT. As protein: CASSPYGGNTDTQYF. The chain employs TRBV18 and TRBJ2-3; TRBD2 matches at 7 bases. Trimming took 2 bases from V and 2 from J; bases not matched to a gene: 4. Looked up from germline, CDR1 is KGHSH and CDR2 is LQKENI. CDR3 length equals 15 residues.

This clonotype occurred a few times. The CDR3 sequence is CASSRLAGDYEQYF. CDR3 sequence (DNA): TGTGCCAGCAGCCGTCTCGCGGGGGACTACGAGCAGTACTTC. The chain combines TRBV11-2 with TRBJ2-7, with 7 bases identical to TRBD2. Germline V lookup: CDR1 SGHAT, CDR2 FQNNGV. This CDR3 is built from 14 residues. V lost 5 bases, J lost 3 bases, and 7 bases stayed unmatched.